The entry that follows covers one T cell receptor beta chain sequence. Its antigen is unidentified. Donors uniformly comprised healthy Caucasians. TCRdb called the 5' RACE reads again in MiXCR, with one record for every CDR3 protein. The sample lists 200,000 to 300,000 distinct CDR3 sequences, approximately 7% occurring once. This record belongs to a study of identical twins. Findings of the study overall: There was more out-of-frame TCR alpha sharing in monozygotic twins than models estimated. Cross-sectional statistics, not tracking of the same donors, supported the conclusions.

The CDR3 runs to 13 residues. Germline CDR1 and CDR2: SEHNR and FQNEAQ (reference sequence). Between the trimmed V and J ends, which lost 7 bases and 7 bases, there was a span of 14 bases. The sample was also linked to a second study, of yellow fever vaccine responses in identical twins.

The source material was memory (CD45RO+) T cells sorted from blood. The clonotype was recovered from a woman between 18 and 29 years old in good health. This chain joins TRBV7-9 and TRBJ2-1; no reliable D call. The CDR3 sequence is CASIPPGVNEQFF. CDR3 DNA sequence: TGTGCCAGCATCCCCCCTGGGGTTAATGAGCAGTTCTTC.